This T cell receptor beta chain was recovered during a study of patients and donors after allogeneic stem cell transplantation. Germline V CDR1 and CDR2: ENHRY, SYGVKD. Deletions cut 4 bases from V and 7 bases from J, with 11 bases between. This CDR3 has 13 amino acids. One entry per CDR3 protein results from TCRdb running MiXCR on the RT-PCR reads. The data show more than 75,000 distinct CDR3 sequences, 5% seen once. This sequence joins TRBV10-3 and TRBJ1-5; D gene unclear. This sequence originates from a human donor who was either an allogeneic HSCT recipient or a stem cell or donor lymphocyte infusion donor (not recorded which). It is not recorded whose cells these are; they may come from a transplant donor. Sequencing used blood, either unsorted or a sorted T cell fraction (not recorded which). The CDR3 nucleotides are TGTGCCATCAGTGGGACCTCCAGACAGCCCCAGCATTTT. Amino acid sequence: CAISGTSRQPQHF.